The 23 T cell receptor beta chains in this list originate from one sample, sequenced in a study of blood T cell repertoires in COVID-19. Sequenced by immunoSEQ multiplex PCR; TCRdb stores in-frame clones only, minus some. The data contain about 110,000 clones, about four fifths of them singletons. The specimen was peripheral blood. Source of these receptors: a woman aged 80 or older with acute or convalescent COVID-19.

This clone was seen a single time. V and J are TRBV29-1 and TRBJ1-1, with TRBD1 matching 8 bases. The CDR3 covers 13 residues. In germline, CDR1 is SQVTM, CDR2 ANQGSEA. The junction had 9 bases not matched to a gene; V was cut back by 7 bases and J by 5 bases. The CDR3 spells CSARTGRVTEAFF. CDR3 DNA: TGCAGCGCCAGGACAGGGAGGGTTACTGAAGCTTTCTTT.

J is TRBJ2-1 and V is TRBV2; D is possibly TRBD2 (5 bases). The CDR3 has 15 residues. V lost 5 bases and J 0 bases, leaving 11 bases between the germline ends. Germline V gene data show CDR1 as SNHLY and CDR2 as FYNNEI. The DNA for the CDR3 is TGTGCCAGCAGTAATCGGGATAGCTCCTACAATGAGCAGTTCTTC. Encoded protein: CASSNRDSSYNEQFF.

This rearrangement joins TRBV7-8 to TRBJ2-1; 9 nucleotides align to TRBD2. The CDR3 totals 15 residues. Losses at the gene ends were 3 bases for V and 5 bases for J; bases not matched to a gene: 5. The germline V gene encodes CDR1 SGHVS and CDR2 FQNEAQ. CDR3: CASSFSSGRHNEQFF. CDR3 in DNA: TGTGCCAGCAGCTTTTCCAGCGGGAGGCACAATGAGCAGTTCTTC.

The chain uses TRBV19 and TRBJ2-7; 10 bases agree with TRBD1. Trimming removed 6 bases from V and 7 bases from J; junction bases left unmatched: 9. There are 14 residues in the CDR3. Germline V CDR1 and CDR2: LNHDA, SQIVND (reference sequence). DNA for the CDR3: TGTGCCAGTAGCCCCGGGACAGGGGTTGGGGAGCAGTACTTC. Protein sequence: CASSPGTGVGEQYF. The full variable domain, in which reference TRBV19 and TRBJ2-7 provide the parts outside the CDR3, is DGGITQSPKYLFRKEGQNVTLSCEQNLNHDAMYWYRQDPGQGLRLIYYSQIVNDFQKGDIAEGYSVSREKKESFPLTVTSAQKNPTAFYLCASSPGTGVGEQYFGPGTRLTVT.

This chain links TRBV6-2 or TRBV6-3 with TRBJ1-5; a weak D match, TRBD1 (5 bases). The ends were cut back, 2 bases at V and 3 bases at J, with 11 bases in the middle. The germline V gene has CDR1 MNHEY and CDR2 SVGEGT. The CDR3 is 15 amino acids. The CDR3 DNA is TGTGCCAGCAGTTACGAGTCAGGGAACAATCAGCCCCAGCATTTT. It encodes CASSYESGNNQPQHF.

The chain has TRBV29-1 and TRBJ2-3; 8 bases map to TRBD1. Germline V gene lookup returns CDR1 SQVTM and CDR2 ANQGSEA. J lost 5 bases, V lost 6 bases, and 10 bases had no gene match. The CDR3 consists of 14 residues. DNA for the CDR3: TGCAGCGTCACGACAGGGGATAGGAAAGATACGCAGTATTTT. Translating it yields CSVTTGDRKDTQYF.

This clone was counted a few times. The J gene is TRBJ2-3, the V gene TRBV5-1; weak D call: TRBD2 (5 bases). The CDR3 sequence is 14 residues long. The V and J ends lost 4 bases and 1 base respectively, with 10 bases between them. The germline CDR1 and CDR2 sequences are SGHRS and YFSETQ. The CDR3 DNA sequence: TGCGCCAGCAGCCCGGACTCGGGCACAGATACGCAGTATTTT. As protein: CASSPDSGTDTQYF.

The V and J genes are TRBV15 and TRBJ1-5, with unresolved D. There are 17 residues in the CDR3. V gave up 0 bases and J gave up 3 bases, with 15 bases separating them. Germline CDR1 is LNHNV and CDR2 is YYDKDF (reference sequence). This chain's CDR3 is CATSRDRGRNINQPQHF. The CDR3 region has the DNA TGTGCCACCAGCAGAGATCGGGGAAGAAACATCAATCAGCCCCAGCATTTT.

This chain uses TRBV20-1 with TRBJ2-5; the D gene is possibly TRBD1 (6 bases). This CDR3 region has 14 residues. Trimming left V 3 bases short and J 2 bases short, with 13 bases between. Germline V gives CDR1 DFQATT, CDR2 SNEGSKA (reference sequence). The CDR3 sequence is CSASSGDRQETQYF. The CDR3 DNA sequence: TGCAGTGCTAGTTCAGGGGACCGTCAAGAGACCCAGTACTTC.

The chain couples TRBV7-6 to TRBJ2-1; tentatively, D is TRBD1 (5 bases). CDR3 length: 16 residues. V dropped 6 bases and J dropped 1 base, with 16 bases sitting between them. CDR1 SGHVS and CDR2 FNYEAQ come from the germline V gene. CDR3 coding DNA: TGTGCCAGCAGTTCCACCGGACAAGGGTCCTACAATGAGCAGTTCTTC. This translates into CASSSTGQGSYNEQFF.

The chain recombines TRBV5-4 with TRBJ2-2; 9 bases map to TRBD2. The CDR3 sequence is 16 residues long. J gave up 5 bases and V 7 bases, and 12 bases lay outside the gene matches. CDR1 SGHNT and CDR2 YYREEE come from the germline V gene (reference sequence). CDR3 sequence (DNA): TGTGCCAGCTCCGCCGGCGGGAGGGCCGGAACCGGGGAGCTGTTTTTT. It specifies CASSAGGRAGTGELFF.

The rearrangement uses TRBV28 and TRBJ1-1; D remains ambiguous. V dropped 5 bases and J dropped 10 bases, with 17 bases sitting between them. This CDR3 comprises 13 residues. The germline CDR1 and CDR2 sequences are MDHEN and SYDVKM. In DNA, the CDR3 is TGTGCCAGCAGTGCCGTCGGACGTCGGGGAGCTTTCTTT. This encodes CASSAVGRRGAFF.

The chain has TRBV27 and TRBJ2-7; D uncertain. Germline CDR1 MNHEY, CDR2 SMNVEV (reference sequence). The CDR3 consists of 13 residues. The V gene lost 0 bases and the J gene lost 3 bases, with 6 bases spanning the gap. The CDR3 loop is CASSLSSYYEQYF. CDR3 DNA sequence: TGTGCCAGCAGTTTATCGAGCTACTACGAGCAGTACTTC.

The chain couples TRBV28 to TRBJ1-5; D not certain. Trimming cost V 3 bases and J 0 bases, with 15 bases left between them. This CDR3 has 17 amino acids. Germline values: CDR1 MDHEN, CDR2 SYDVKM. The CDR3: CASSLIRGTNSNQPQHF. The CDR3 DNA sequence: TGTGCCAGCAGTTTGATACGGGGAACTAATAGCAATCAGCCCCAGCATTTT.

This clone was seen once. V is TRBV10-1 and J is TRBJ1-4; D might be TRBD1 (6 bases). Germline-derived CDR1 and CDR2 are WNHNN and SYGVQD (reference sequence). V shed 3 bases and J shed 7 bases, with 12 bases lying between them. This CDR3 is built from 14 residues. This CDR3 reads CASSESRGAEKLFF. Written as DNA, the CDR3 is TGCGCCAGCAGTGAATCCAGGGGAGCTGAAAAACTGTTTTTT.

The V gene is TRBV19, the J gene TRBJ2-2; 9 bases are a match to TRBD2. CDR3 size: 18 residues. Germline V gene sequence: CDR1 LNHDA, CDR2 SQIVND (reference sequence). V dropped 6 bases and J dropped 4; count of bases not matched to a gene: 15. CDR3 amino acids: CASSKRGSGRAGTGELFF. The CDR3 DNA reads TGTGCCAGTAGCAAACGAGGTAGCGGGAGAGCGGGCACCGGGGAGCTGTTTTTT.

This chain joins TRBV27 and TRBJ1-2; 9 bases match TRBD1. The CDR3 is made up of 13 amino acids. With V trimmed by 6 bases and J by 8 bases, 7 bases remained unmatched. Germline V gene data show CDR1 as MNHEY and CDR2 as SMNVEV (reference sequence). The DNA for the CDR3 is TGTGCCAGCAGACCATGGACAGGGGAGGGCTACACCTTC. It codes for CASRPWTGEGYTF.

This clone appeared a single time. Written as DNA, the CDR3 is TGTGCCAGCAGCCCGGGACAGAATTCACCCCTCCACTTT. Its protein product is CASSPGQNSPLHF. The genes are TRBV12-3 or TRBV12-4 and TRBJ1-6; 7 positions agree with TRBD1. V dropped 6 bases and J dropped 7; count of bases not matched to a gene: 3. The length of the CDR3 is 13 residues.

In its sample, this clone was seen a few times. The genes are TRBV2 and TRBJ2-5; the match to TRBD2 covers 11 bases. After removal of 11 bases from V and 2 bases from J, the junction contained 16 bases not matched to a gene. The CDR3 runs to 17 residues. Per germline, CDR1 SNHLY and CDR2 FYNNEI. The CDR3 DNA is TGTGCCGGGAAAGGGGCTAGCGGGAGGTTGGGGCAAGAGACCCAGTACTTC. Amino acids: CAGKGASGRLGQETQYF. Combining the CDR3 with reference TRBV2 and TRBJ2-5 gives the whole variable domain EPEVTQTPSHQVTQMGQEVILRCVPISNHLYFYWYRQILGQKVEFLVSFYNNEISEKSEIFDDQFSVERPDGSNFTLKIRSTKLEDSAMYFCAGKGASGRLGQETQYFGPGTRLLVL.

This clone has a handful of counts. The V and J genes are TRBV30 and TRBJ2-7; D call uncertain. This CDR3 comprises 12 residues. Germline V gives CDR1 GTSNPN, CDR2 SVGIG (reference sequence). Here the CDR3 reads CAWTNEVYEQYV. CDR3 nucleotide sequence: TGTGCGTGGACCAACGAGGTCTACGAGCAGTACGTC.

This clone has a single count. The rearrangement links TRBV29-1 to TRBJ1-1, with a possible D match to TRBD1 (5 bases). Germline V CDR1 and CDR2: SQVTM, ANQGSEA. The V and J ends lost 6 bases and 1 base respectively, with 9 bases between them. This CDR3 spans 12 amino acids. CDR3: CSVLDRNTEAFF. The CDR3 bases are TGCAGCGTCCTAGACAGGAACACTGAAGCTTTCTTT.

This clone was observed at least ten times. The V and J genes are TRBV6-6 and TRBJ1-2; TRBD1 matches at 8 bases. The ends lost 6 bases at V and 5 bases at J; junction bases unmatched: 11. CDR3 length: 15 residues. The V gene's germline CDR1 is MNHNY and CDR2 SVGAGI (reference sequence). CDR3 residues: CASSDRGGVIYGYTF. In DNA, the CDR3 is TGTGCCAGCAGCGACAGGGGAGGGGTGATATATGGCTACACCTTC.

The J gene is TRBJ2-1, the V gene TRBV19, with 15 bases fitting TRBD2. Germline values: CDR1 LNHDA, CDR2 SQIVND (reference sequence). The CDR3 has 16 residues. With V trimmed by 6 bases and J by 8 bases, 8 bases remained unmatched. The CDR3 coding sequence is TGTGCCAGTAGCAATCCAGGACTAGCGGGAGGGCATGAGCAGTTCTTC. It codes for CASSNPGLAGGHEQFF.